This record looks at one TCR beta chain sequence and its context. At one end, the junction sequence differs from germline, possibly due to a read error. This entry comes from a study of regulatory T cells in long-lasting Graves disease. Investigators prepared the TCR beta libraries by applying iRepertoire HTBI primers and Arm-PCR of CDR3 regions. TCRdb passed the multiplex PCR reads through MiXCR, listing each CDR3 protein once. The table includes about 460,000 distinct CDR3 sequences, 14% detected once. Regarding time point: newly diagnosed GD, antithyroid drugs for less than 3 months. Making the TCR library involved RNA that had been extracted from PBMCs. Graves' disease was diagnosed by American Thyroid Association guidelines. This CDR3 contains 15 residues. Per germline, CDR1 MDHEN and CDR2 SYDVKM. The same sample was also studied in work on T cells in Graves' hyperthyroidism and ophthalmopathy. That work states: Diagnoses rested on clinical symptoms, serum thyroxine and TRAb, thyroid ultrasound and orbital computed tomography. A first-round RT-PCR of the TCR CDR3 used the HTBI primer set.

J is TRBJ2-1 and V is TRBV28; D gene ambiguous. The sequencing used peripheral blood mononuclear cells (PBMCs), collected at new diagnosis, from a patient treated with antithyroid drugs. This clonotype was sampled from a woman aged 45-65 years with Graves disease. This chain's CDR3 is CASSLAELSYNERFF. DNA of the CDR3: TGTGCCAGCAGTTTAGCGGAGCTCTCCTACAATGAGCGGTTCTTC.